This T cell receptor beta chain was recorded in a study of cytomegalovirus exposure and HLA in healthy donors (dated by TCRdb to 2016 to 2017). Study-level background: The 666 repertoires of the first cohort and the 95 to 150 validation repertoires were produced on the same platform, according to a later analysis. The study was designed to test whether signatures of past pathogen exposure could be identified by cataloging public T cell receptors. In addition to the first cohort of approximately 650 subjects, a separate validation cohort of approximately 120 different subjects was used. To predict cytomegalovirus infection status, the study combined high-throughput TCR immunosequencing, statistical association of individual TCRs with disease status, and machine learning. The paper's findings and limits, for the study overall: A later analysis had no HLA typing for the validation cohort, so co-occurrence there was scored across all 120 or so repertoires. The authors suggested that the approach could potentially be extended to other disease states and immunological phenotypes. Cytomegalovirus status was reported to be diagnosed by the classifier with high specificity and sensitivity in both the original and validation cohorts. A few of the identified cytomegalovirus-associated TCR beta chains were confirmed in vitro to be specific for cytomegalovirus antigens. The study listed approximately 160 TCR beta chains as associated with cytomegalovirus. In a later analysis, TCRs clustered in the first cohort were found to also tend to co-occur in the 110 or so validation repertoires, with 94% of cluster scores above 0. Most TCR sequences were observed very rarely across donors, whereas some public TCRs were present in many individuals.

Separate from the approximately 670-subject first cohort, the validation cohort of around 130 subjects was the group to which the donors belonged. Sequences SGHVS (CDR1) and FQNEAQ (CDR2) are obtained from the germline V gene. V is shortened by 7 bases, J by 1 base, and the region joining them spans 13 bases. Including the terminal cysteine and phenylalanine, the CDR3 comprises 14 residues. The kept DNA is CDR3 alone, 42 bases in frame from the first base. Receptor amplification or capture employed the immunoSEQ multiplex PCR assay. The published analysis was carried out like this. A statistical classification framework was developed to diagnose cytomegalovirus status using the catalog of TCR beta chain sequences. Not all clones reach the TCRdb copy of this immuneACCESS table, which keeps in-frame sequences only. Checked studies attribute under half of the gap to unresolved V genes and leave the rest unexplained. That table supplies the V and J calls and clone size; D and trimming were determined from the DNA. The sample table records around 74,000 clones; 70% to 90% of these occur just once. The ten largest clones add up to less than 3% of the sample.

In this sample, this clone turned up many times. Its recognized antigen is unknown. Per-nucleotide qualities are absent, and no much larger clonotype sits a single base away. This TCR derives from a man in his thirties or forties in good health and CMV-seronegative. Here the chain combines TRBV7-8 and TRBJ1-1; the D gene is unclear. Material: PBMCs. The CDR3 reads CASTPTVTNTEAFF. At the DNA level, the sequence is TGTGCCAGCACCCCTACGGTAACGAACACTGAAGCTTTCTTT.